Presented here are 23 T cell receptor beta chains from one specimen sequenced in a study of T cells in Graves' hyperthyroidism and ophthalmopathy. Researchers amplified the TCR beta CDR3 regions from RNA transcripts. Researchers ran a first-round RT-PCR on the TCR CDR3 using the HTBI primer set. TCRdb called the multiplex PCR reads again in MiXCR, with one record for every CDR3 protein. Here the sample spans hundreds of thousands of distinct CDR3 sequences, about 15% being singletons. The source material was blood. These receptor sequences come from a woman in her 30s with Graves' hyperthyroidism that later progressed to Graves' ophthalmopathy.

The chain combines TRBV19 with TRBJ1-1, with a tentative D call TRBD1 (5 bases). V lost 4 bases and J 4 bases, leaving 10 bases between the germline ends. Germline-derived CDR1 and CDR2 are LNHDA and SQIVND (reference sequence). The CDR3 covers 13 residues. The CDR3 sequence is CASSNWGSTEAFF. In nucleotides, the CDR3 is TGTGCCAGTAGTAACTGGGGGAGCACTGAAGCTTTCTTT.

This clonotype was observed many times. The CDR3 DNA sequence: TGTGCCAGCAGTTTCCAGGGGGGCACTGAAGCTTTCTTT. Its translation is CASSFQGGTEAFF. The V gene is TRBV27, the J gene TRBJ1-1; 7 bases are a match to TRBD1. The V gene end was trimmed by 3 bases and the J gene end by 4 bases; junction bases not matched to a gene: 2. Germline V gene sequence: CDR1 MNHEY, CDR2 SMNVEV (reference sequence). The CDR3 runs to 13 residues.

This clonotype was seen repeatedly, ten times or more. J is TRBJ1-2 and V is TRBV6-1; no firm D call. CDR3 size: 13 residues. Between the trimmed V and J ends, which lost 5 bases and 4 bases, there was a span of 11 bases. Germline V gene sequence: CDR1 MNHNS, CDR2 SASEGT. The CDR3 DNA reads TGTGCCAGCAGTCTTGACAATGCCTATGGCTACACCTTC. Encoded protein: CASSLDNAYGYTF.

This clonotype was detected ten times or more. This chain links TRBV12-5 with TRBJ1-1; D remains unclear. Germline V lookup: CDR1 LGHNT, CDR2 FRNRAP. The germline V and J ends were trimmed by 7 bases and 5 bases, with 23 bases remaining between them. The CDR3 consists of 16 residues. CDR3 nucleotides: TGTGCTAGTGAATCAGTTATGTCACCCTATGGGACTGAAGCTTTCTTT. Translated: CASESVMSPYGTEAFF.

The chain joins TRBV28 to TRBJ2-5; weak D call: TRBD2 (5 bases). The CDR3 runs to 13 residues. Germline CDR1 reads MDHEN; CDR2 reads SYDVKM. V lost 1 base and J 14 bases, leaving 17 bases between the germline ends. The CDR3 coding sequence is TGTGCCAGCAGTTTATTTCTCGGCAGCGGTCTTTACTTC. Translation gives CASSLFLGSGLYF.

The chain carries TRBV7-9 and TRBJ1-1; possibly TRBD1 for D (5 bases). The germline V and J ends were trimmed by 5 bases and 0 bases, with 13 bases remaining between them. The CDR3 sequence is 15 residues long. Per germline, CDR1 SEHNR and CDR2 FQNEAQ (reference sequence). CDR3 DNA sequence: TGTGCCAGCAGCCAGGCGGGGGTTCTGAACACTGAAGCTTTCTTT. Protein sequence: CASSQAGVLNTEAFF. The full variable domain, in which reference TRBV7-9 and TRBJ1-1 provide the parts outside the CDR3, is DTGVSQNPRHKITKRGQNVTFRCDPISEHNRLYWYRQTLGQGPEFLTYFQNEAQLEKSRLLSDRFSAERPKGSFSTLEIQRTEQGDSAMYLCASSQAGVLNTEAFFGQGTRLTVV.

This clonotype appeared many times. The rearrangement joins TRBV5-1 to TRBJ2-1; 12 nucleotides line up with TRBD2. The CDR3 runs to 16 residues. In germline, CDR1 is SGHRS, CDR2 YFSETQ. The ends lost 4 bases at V and 9 bases at J; junction bases unmatched: 11. CDR3 in amino acids: CASSQTVLAGGSEQFF. The CDR3, as DNA: TGCGCCAGCAGCCAGACTGTTCTAGCGGGAGGGAGTGAGCAGTTCTTC.

There are many counts of this clonotype. CDR3: CASSHLTSGITDTQYF. The CDR3 DNA sequence: TGTGCCAGCAGCCATTTGACTAGCGGGATCACAGATACGCAGTATTTT. The chain combines TRBV3-1 with TRBJ2-3, with 11 positions matching TRBD2. CDR1 and CDR2 (germline): LGHDT, YNNKEL (reference sequence). Trimming at V came to 3 bases and at J to 2 bases, leaving 4 bases not matched to a gene. The CDR3 extends over 16 amino acids.

Comment on this clonotype: A read error is possible here, since a much larger clone lies one base away. The chain links TRBV27 to TRBJ2-4, with no clear D. V was cut by 1 base and J by 5 bases, with 15 bases left in between. Looked up from germline, CDR1 is MNHEY and CDR2 is SMNVEV (reference sequence). There are 16 residues in the CDR3. CDR3: CASSLYFPGTENIQYF. CDR3 bases: TGTGCCAGCAGTTTATATTTCCCGGGTACGGAAAACATTCAGTACTTC.

The V and J genes are TRBV9 and TRBJ2-2; D gene ambiguous. This CDR3 contains 13 residues. Trimming took off 3 bases at V and 5 bases at J, with 8 bases between the two ends. Germline V gives CDR1 SGDLS, CDR2 YYNGEE. The CDR3 nucleotides are TGTGCCAGCAGCGAGGACGGAACCGGGGAGCTGTTTTTT. Amino acids: CASSEDGTGELFF.

At least ten counts were recorded for this clonotype. J is TRBJ2-7 and V is TRBV6-5; 7 bases align to TRBD1. This CDR3 spans 16 amino acids. V lost 4 bases to trimming and J lost 0 bases; unmatched junction nucleotides: 9. Germline CDR1 is MNHEY and CDR2 is SVGAGI. In DNA form, the CDR3 reads TGTGCCAGCAGTTTAACCACAGGGGCTAACTCCTACGAGCAGTACTTC. This gives the protein CASSLTTGANSYEQYF.

This clonotype has ten or more counts. V gene TRBV7-3 combines with J gene TRBJ2-7; D call uncertain. Germline CDR1 SGHTA, CDR2 FQGTGA. Deletions cut 5 bases from V and 3 bases from J, with 14 bases between. The CDR3 has 14 residues. The CDR3 DNA follows: TGTGCCAGCAGCCAGAGACAAGGGTACTACGAGCAGTACTTC. Translation gives CASSQRQGYYEQYF. Filled out from reference TRBV7-3 and TRBJ2-7, the complete variable domain reads GAGVSQTPSNKVTEKGKYVELRCDPISGHTALYWYRQSLGQGPEFLIYFQGTGAADDSGLPNDRFFAVRPEGSVSTLKIQRTERGDSAVYLCASSQRQGYYEQYFGPGTRLTVT.

The table lists this clonotype with many counts. The gene calls are TRBV5-1 and TRBJ2-1; D gene uncertain. In germline, CDR1 is SGHRS, CDR2 YFSETQ. This CDR3 contains 15 residues. Trimming pared 3 bases from V and 4 bases from J, leaving 14 bases between. The CDR3 loop reads CASSSHHLFYNEQFF. CDR3 DNA sequence: TGCGCCAGCAGCTCCCACCACCTCTTTTACAATGAGCAGTTCTTC.

This clonotype occurred many times. V usage is TRBV28 and J usage is TRBJ2-7; no reliable D call. Germline CDR1 is MDHEN and CDR2 is SYDVKM. The CDR3 is made up of 14 amino acids. V lost 4 bases and J 0 bases, leaving 10 bases between the germline ends. CDR3 amino acids: CASSWPRVSYEQYF. CDR3 nucleotides: TGTGCCAGCAGTTGGCCGCGTGTCTCCTACGAGCAGTACTTC.

This clonotype was counted ten times or more. The chain is built from TRBV12-3 or TRBV12-4 and TRBJ2-3; 10 positions agree with TRBD2. The CDR3 is made up of 17 amino acids. J was trimmed by 4 bases and V by 5 bases; bases with no gene match: 12. The CDR3 bases are TGTGCCAGCAGTCCTACTCTAGCGGGAGTAGGTTCAGATACGCAGTATTTT. Protein: CASSPTLAGVGSDTQYF.

There are many counts of this clonotype. This sequence joins TRBV29-1 and TRBJ2-3; no definite D call. The germline CDR1 and CDR2 sequences are SQVTM and ANQGSEA. CDR3 length: 11 residues. V lost 7 bases and J lost 6, with 11 bases in between. This chain's CDR3 is CSDVEFDTQYF. The CDR3 region has the DNA TGCAGCGATGTCGAGTTTGATACGCAGTATTTT.

This clonotype was found many times. This chain uses TRBV7-2 with TRBJ1-1; no clear D gene. Germline V gene lookup returns CDR1 SGHTA and CDR2 FQGNSA. The CDR3 sequence is 12 residues long. V dropped 1 base and J dropped 10 bases, with 10 bases sitting between them. This CDR3 reads CASSLGQQRAFF. The CDR3 DNA sequence: TGTGCCAGCAGCTTAGGTCAACAGCGAGCTTTCTTT.

This clonotype was seen repeatedly, ten times or more. This chain links TRBV15 with TRBJ1-1; a weak D match, TRBD1 (5 bases). The germline gives CDR1 LNHNV, CDR2 YYDKDF (reference sequence). V lost 3 bases to trimming and J lost 5 bases, with 13 bases between them. The CDR3 has 14 amino acids. The CDR3 here is CATSSQGLGTEAFF. The DNA for the CDR3 is TGTGCCACCAGCAGCCAGGGTTTAGGGACTGAAGCTTTCTTT.

This chain links TRBV7-9 with TRBJ1-1, with D possibly being TRBD1 (6 bases). This CDR3 comprises 15 residues. V lost 5 bases and J 5 bases, leaving 18 bases between the germline ends. Germline V CDR1 and CDR2: SEHNR, FQNEAQ (reference sequence). This CDR3 reads CASSLGGGARTEAFF. DNA for the CDR3: TGTGCCAGCAGCCTGGGAGGGGGGGCAAGAACTGAAGCTTTCTTT. Full variable domain (remainder filled in from reference TRBV7-9 and TRBJ1-1): DTGVSQNPRHKITKRGQNVTFRCDPISEHNRLYWYRQTLGQGPEFLTYFQNEAQLEKSRLLSDRFSAERPKGSFSTLEIQRTEQGDSAMYLCASSLGGGARTEAFFGQGTRLTVV.

This clonotype was detected many times. The J gene is TRBJ2-7, the V gene TRBV27; a weak D match, TRBD2 (5 bases). Germline V CDR1 and CDR2: MNHEY, SMNVEV (reference sequence). The CDR3 consists of 11 residues. Trimming shortened V by 5 bases and J by 6 bases, and 8 bases separated the two germline ends. The CDR3 sequence: CASSAGGEQYF. As DNA, the CDR3 is TGTGCCAGCAGTGCGGGTGGCGAGCAGTACTTC.

This clonotype was seen repeatedly, ten times or more. The chain has TRBV7-2 and TRBJ1-4; D not certain. This CDR3 has 20 amino acids. Germline values: CDR1 SGHTA, CDR2 FQGNSA. Trimming removed 1 base at V and 8 bases at J, with 29 bases between. CDR3 amino acids: CASSLVYSGEVSGRMEKLFF. The CDR3 bases are TGTGCCAGCAGCTTAGTGTACAGCGGAGAAGTATCGGGTCGCATGGAAAAACTGTTTTTT.

The rearrangement joins TRBV5-1 to TRBJ1-1; no reliable D call. The CDR3 runs 13 residues. From germline, CDR1 is SGHRS and CDR2 YFSETQ. V dropped 2 bases and J dropped 3 bases, with 8 bases sitting between them. The CDR3 spells CASSLGTHTEAFF. The CDR3 coding sequence is TGCGCCAGCAGCTTAGGAACTCACACTGAAGCTTTCTTT.

A few counts support this clonotype. The chain uses TRBV5-4 and TRBJ2-3, with no clear D. CDR1 and CDR2 from the germline V gene are SGHNT and YYREEE (reference sequence). This CDR3 comprises 13 residues. The germline V and J ends were trimmed by 0 bases and 4 bases, with 6 bases remaining between them. This chain's CDR3 is CASSLEHSDTQYF. The CDR3 DNA reads TGTGCCAGCAGCTTGGAGCACTCAGATACGCAGTATTTT.